This note documents a single TCR beta chain sequence. The data are from a study of blood T cell repertoires in COVID-19. Looking at the study overall: Spain, Italy and the United States supplied samples that represented acute and convalescent COVID-19. T cells, B-cell-depleted T cells, or PBMCs supplied cDNA or gDNA.

The trim removed 3 bases at V and 4 bases at J, leaving 11 bases unmatched. Germline V gene lookup returns CDR1 SGHRS and CDR2 YFSETQ. The CDR3 covers 16 residues. Authors' methods: Estimation of nucleated cell counts relied on the amplification of reference gene primers. Only in-frame clones appear in the TCRdb table, and some are missing; sequencing was by immunoSEQ multiplex PCR. D and trimming come from the DNA, and the V and J calls and clone size come from that table. This sample has fewer than 150,000 clones, with roughly 85% found just once. This sequence originates from a man between 35 and 55 years old with acute or convalescent COVID-19. Sequencing was carried out using peripheral blood. The V call is TRBV5-1, the J call TRBJ2-5, with 8 bases identical to TRBD2. The CDR3 DNA reads as TGCGCCAGCAGCTCAGATTACGGGGGGGCTCCAGAGACCCAGTACTTC. Translation gives CASSSDYGGAPETQYF.